Listed here are 31 T cell receptor beta chains from one sample, sequenced in a study of CD8+CD57+ T cells in acquired aplastic anemia. Profiles of TCR beta VDJ and CDR3 were generated from a genomic DNA template. TCRdb re-analysed the reads in MiXCR, keeping a single row per CDR3 protein. Among around 230,000 distinct CDR3 sequences listed, 61% were seen once. Sequenced: sorted CD4+, CD8+, or CD8+CD57+ T cells (not recorded which) from PBMCs. The receptors stem from a human donor in good health.

The chain employs TRBV24-1 and TRBJ2-7; D is perhaps TRBD1 or TRBD2 (6 bases each). Germline V gene lookup returns CDR1 KGHDR and CDR2 SFDVKD. The CDR3 is 13 residues long. V lost 3 bases, J lost 6 bases, and 11 bases lay in between. The CDR3 loop is CATSDEKGGEQYF. The CDR3 DNA reads TGTGCCACCAGTGATGAGAAGGGGGGCGAGCAGTACTTC.

The chain is built from TRBV20-1 and TRBJ1-1, with D possibly being TRBD1 (5 bases). This CDR3 comprises 12 residues. Trimming pared 3 bases from V and 5 bases from J, leaving 10 bases between. CDR1 and CDR2 from the germline V gene are DFQATT and SNEGSKA (reference sequence). In DNA, the CDR3 is TGCAGTGCTAGTGTGGGGGGGACTGAAGCTTTCTTT. This sequence encodes CSASVGGTEAFF.

A note on this clonotype: One base away lies a much larger clone, so this may be a sequencing read error. This chain connects TRBV7-8 to TRBJ2-4; D unresolved. This CDR3 spans 13 amino acids. In germline, CDR1 is SGHVS, CDR2 FQNEAQ. The DNA of the CDR3 is TGTGCCGGCAGCGACGCCGGAGAAAACATTCAGTACTTC. Residues: CAGSDAGENIQYF.

The genes are TRBV19 and TRBJ2-6; 8 positions match TRBD1. Germline lookup yields CDR1 LNHDA and CDR2 SQIVND (reference sequence). This CDR3 region has 18 residues. V was pared by 3 bases and J by 3 bases, with 10 bases of the junction left unmatched. CDR3 DNA sequence: TGTGCCAGTAGTATTGACAGGGGCGGATTTAGTGGGGCCAACGTCCTGACTTTC. This translates into CASSIDRGGFSGANVLTF.

The rearrangement links TRBV7-2 to TRBJ2-7; D is undetermined. CDR3 length: 13 amino acids. Trimming cost V 5 bases and J 3 bases, with 11 bases left between them. Per germline, CDR1 SGHTA and CDR2 FQGNSA. The CDR3 region has the DNA TGTGCCAGCAGCCTGGCTGAGTACTACGAGCAGTACTTC. Protein product: CASSLAEYYEQYF.

The J gene is TRBJ2-7, the V gene TRBV25-1, with D possibly matching TRBD2 (6 bases). From germline, CDR1 is MGHDK and CDR2 SYGVNS. The CDR3 has 15 residues. The V and J ends lost 5 bases and 4 bases respectively, with 18 bases between them. The CDR3 DNA reads as TGTGCCAGCAGTCCCCAAAGGGGAGGACTGTACGAGCAGTACTTC. Translating gives CASSPQRGGLYEQYF.

The count of this clonotype is one. The chain recombines TRBV20-1 with TRBJ2-1; TRBD1 matches 10 bases. The CDR3 consists of 17 residues. V was pared by 5 bases and J by 7 bases, with 17 bases of the junction left unmatched. CDR1 and CDR2 from the germline V gene are DFQATT and SNEGSKA (reference sequence). The CDR3 region is CSAADYWDRGLGNEQFF. The CDR3 DNA reads TGCAGTGCTGCGGATTACTGGGACAGGGGACTCGGTAATGAGCAGTTCTTC.

This clonotype was observed many times. This chain links TRBV15 with TRBJ1-2, with D possibly matching TRBD1 (6 bases). The CDR3 has 14 amino acids. The V gene's germline CDR1 is LNHNV and CDR2 YYDKDF (reference sequence). Trimming cost V 0 bases and J 8 bases, with 13 bases left between them. As DNA, the CDR3 is TGTGCCACCAGCAGAGATCAGGGGCTGGGAGGCTACACCTTC. The encoded protein is CATSRDQGLGGYTF.

The chain employs TRBV9 and TRBJ2-5; 10 bases map to TRBD2. The germline gives CDR1 SGDLS, CDR2 YYNGEE. J gave up 4 bases and V 3 bases, and 3 bases lay outside the gene matches. This CDR3 has 14 amino acids. CDR3 region: CASSGAGGPETQYF. The CDR3 DNA is TGTGCCAGCAGCGGAGCGGGGGGGCCAGAGACCCAGTACTTC.

This clonotype was counted ten times or more. J is TRBJ2-7 and V is TRBV19, with a possible D match to TRBD1 (6 bases). The length of the CDR3 is 15 residues. V lost 1 base and J lost 2, with 12 bases in between. Looked up from germline, CDR1 is LNHDA and CDR2 is SQIVND (reference sequence). The CDR3 spells CASSIGTVRPYEQYF. As DNA, the CDR3 is TGTGCCAGTAGTATAGGGACAGTACGCCCCTACGAGCAGTACTTC.

In nucleotides, the CDR3 is TGTGCCAGCACCCTAGAGAAGGGGCCGAACACTGAAGCTTTCTTT. Translating gives CASTLEKGPNTEAFF. V is TRBV2 and J is TRBJ1-1; possibly TRBD1 for D (5 bases). Germline V gene sequence: CDR1 SNHLY, CDR2 FYNNEI. The V end lost 7 bases, the J end lost 1 base, and 16 bases lay between the germline ends. This CDR3 region has 15 residues. Combining the CDR3 with reference TRBV2 and TRBJ1-1 gives the whole variable domain EPEVTQTPSHQVTQMGQEVILRCVPISNHLYFYWYRQILGQKVEFLVSFYNNEISEKSEIFDDQFSVERPDGSNFTLKIRSTKLEDSAMYFCASTLEKGPNTEAFFGQGTRLTVV.

The V and J genes are TRBV7-8 and TRBJ2-3; D is possibly TRBD1 (5 bases). V was trimmed by 0 bases and J by 2 bases, leaving 9 bases between them. The CDR3 is 15 amino acids. The V gene's germline CDR1 is SGHVS and CDR2 FQNEAQ. The CDR3 here is CASSLASGFTDTQYF. CDR3 nucleotide sequence: TGTGCCAGCAGCTTAGCGTCAGGGTTCACAGATACGCAGTATTTT.

J is TRBJ1-5 and V is TRBV19; no firm D call. With 2 bases removed from V and 7 bases from J, the gap between germline ends came to 9 bases. The CDR3 runs 13 residues. CDR1 is LNHDA, CDR2 SQIVND, per germline (reference sequence). The DNA for the CDR3 is TGTGCCAGTAGTATATTCACTGAGCAGCCCCAGCATTTT. It yields the protein CASSIFTEQPQHF.

This chain uses TRBV7-9 with TRBJ1-2; D is unresolved. CDR1 is SEHNR and CDR2 is FQNEAQ in the germline V gene (reference sequence). V was cut by 0 bases and J by 10 bases, with 9 bases left in between. CDR3 length: 12 amino acids. CDR3 protein: CASSLASIDYTF. CDR3 sequence (DNA): TGTGCCAGCAGCTTAGCGTCGATTGACTACACCTTC. Complete variable domain (other parts from reference TRBV7-9 and TRBJ1-2): DTGVSQNPRHKITKRGQNVTFRCDPISEHNRLYWYRQTLGQGPEFLTYFQNEAQLEKSRLLSDRFSAERPKGSFSTLEIQRTEQGDSAMYLCASSLASIDYTFGSGTRLTVV.

The chain uses TRBV29-1 and TRBJ2-7; 10 nucleotides agree with TRBD1. Trimming cost V 6 bases and J 6 bases; bases outside gene matches: 14. The germline V gene has CDR1 SQVTM and CDR2 ANQGSEA. CDR3 size: 15 residues. CDR3 sequence: CSVLLIRQGAAEQYF. The CDR3 DNA follows: TGCAGCGTCCTGCTAATTCGACAGGGGGCAGCCGAGCAGTACTTC.

The gene calls are TRBV19 and TRBJ2-5; TRBD1 aligns across 8 bases. The CDR3 extends over 13 amino acids. The germline CDR1 and CDR2 sequences are LNHDA and SQIVND (reference sequence). The J segment lost 3 bases and the V segment lost 3 bases, leaving 0 bases of the junction unmatched. The chain's CDR3 is CASSMDREETQYF. CDR3 DNA: TGTGCCAGTAGTATGGACAGGGAAGAGACCCAGTACTTC.

To note about this clonotype: Compared with germline, one end of the junction differs, possibly owing to a read error. This chain joins TRBV7-3 and TRBJ2-7; 11 bases agree with TRBD1. CDR1 SGHTA and CDR2 FQGTGA come from the germline V gene. The CDR3 is 14 residues long. The CDR3 spells CASSSRTGGGEQYF. In nucleotides, the CDR3 is TGCGCCAGCAGCTCGCGGACAGGGGGCGGCGAGCAGTACTTC.

In regard to this clonotype: The junction does not match germline at one end; this may be a read error. The V call is TRBV5-1, the J call TRBJ2-7; D is unclear. The V gene's germline CDR1 is SGHRS and CDR2 YFSETQ. The CDR3 is made up of 13 amino acids. The CDR3: CASSLPNSHEQYF. CDR3 DNA sequence: TGCGCCAGCAGCTTGCCCAACTCCCACGAGCAGTACTTC.

DNA of the CDR3: TGTGCCACCAGTGACTCTAGCGGGGTTAGCTCCTACAATGAGCAGTTCTTC. Its translation is CATSDSSGVSSYNEQFF. This chain uses TRBV24-1 with TRBJ2-1; TRBD2 matches 9 bases. Unmatched junction bases numbered 6, after V lost 4 bases and J lost 0 bases. The CDR3 totals 17 residues. CDR1 and CDR2 (germline): KGHDR, SFDVKD.

This clonotype was counted at least ten times. The rearrangement links TRBV4-1 to TRBJ2-7; TRBD2 is a possible D gene (5 bases). V shed 3 bases and J shed 4 bases, with 10 bases lying between them. The CDR3 contains 13 residues. From germline, CDR1 is MGHRA and CDR2 YSYEKL. CDR3 region: CASSQRELYEQYF. The CDR3 bases are TGCGCCAGCAGCCAGAGGGAATTATACGAGCAGTACTTC.

Points on this clonotype: The junction departs from germline at one end; a sequencing error may be responsible. The chain is built from TRBV7-7 and TRBJ2-2; the match to TRBD1 covers 7 bases. Germline CDR1 SSHAT, CDR2 FNYEAQ (reference sequence). This CDR3 region has 14 residues. The CDR3, as DNA: TGTGCTAGCAGCTGGACACAGGGGACCGGGGAGCTGTTTTTT. Amino acid sequence: CASSWTQGTGELFF.

Remarks on this clonotype: A read error may account for a junction end that differs from germline. The V and J genes are TRBV24-1 and TRBJ2-1; tentatively, D is TRBD1 or TRBD2 (5 bases each). This CDR3 has 16 amino acids. Germline V gives CDR1 KGHDR, CDR2 SFDVKD. CDR3 region: CATSDYKGSSYNEQFF. The CDR3 coding sequence is TGTGCAACCAGTGATTATAAGGGGAGCTCCTACAATGAGCAGTTCTTC.

This sequence joins TRBV7-9 and TRBJ2-7; TRBD2 matches 8 bases. J gave up 1 base and V 4 bases, and 12 bases lay outside the gene matches. Germline CDR1 reads SEHNR; CDR2 reads FQNEAQ (reference sequence). The CDR3 consists of 17 residues. Written as DNA, the CDR3 is TGTGCCAGCAGCTCCCCCAGGCGGGGACTAGGGTCCTACGAGCAGTACTTC. The encoded protein is CASSSPRRGLGSYEQYF. Based on the CDR3 plus reference TRBV7-9 and TRBJ2-7, the full variable domain is DTGVSQNPRHKITKRGQNVTFRCDPISEHNRLYWYRQTLGQGPEFLTYFQNEAQLEKSRLLSDRFSAERPKGSFSTLEIQRTEQGDSAMYLCASSSPRRGLGSYEQYFGPGTRLTVT.

V is TRBV5-4 and J is TRBJ2-5; D may be TRBD1 (6 bases). Trimming cost V 0 bases and J 5 bases, with 11 bases left between them. Germline V gene data show CDR1 as SGHNT and CDR2 as YYREEE (reference sequence). This CDR3 contains 14 residues. Here the CDR3 DNA reads TGTGCCAGCAGCTTGGCCGACAGGATGGAGACCCAGTACTTC. It translates to CASSLADRMETQYF.

This clonotype was detected ten times or more. The rearrangement joins TRBV10-3 to TRBJ2-7; 7 bases match TRBD1. The CDR3 contains 15 residues. The trim removed 4 bases at V and 0 bases at J, leaving 6 bases unmatched. Germline CDR1 is ENHRY and CDR2 is SYGVKD. The CDR3 nucleotides read TGTGCCATCAGTGTGGGGACAGACTACTCCTACGAGCAGTACTTC. Protein sequence: CAISVGTDYSYEQYF.

The chain combines TRBV7-9 with TRBJ1-4; D ambiguous. In germline, CDR1 is SEHNR, CDR2 FQNEAQ (reference sequence). V lost 11 bases and J lost 8, with 12 bases in between. The CDR3 is 11 residues long. The CDR3 loop reads CAWSLGEKLFF. CDR3 DNA: TGTGCCTGGAGTTTGGGCGAAAAACTGTTTTTT.

The rearrangement uses TRBV12-3 or TRBV12-4 and TRBJ1-1; perhaps TRBD1 as D (6 bases). The CDR3 has 11 residues. Trimming pared 6 bases from V and 10 bases from J, leaving 12 bases between. CDR3 bases: TGTGCCAGCAGAACAGGGAGTGGAGCTTTCTTT. Translated: CASRTGSGAFF.

The gene calls are TRBV5-1 and TRBJ2-3; D may be TRBD2 (6 bases). Deletions cut 6 bases from V and 6 bases from J, with 14 bases between. CDR1 and CDR2 from the germline V gene are SGHRS and YFSETQ. The CDR3 runs 13 residues. The CDR3 is CASKLEGSDTQYF. For the CDR3, the DNA is TGCGCCAGCAAATTGGAGGGCTCGGATACGCAGTATTTT.

This clonotype was recorded many times. The V and J genes are TRBV6-1 and TRBJ1-1, with D possibly TRBD1 on 6 matching bases. CDR1 is MNHNS and CDR2 is SASEGT in the germline V gene. The CDR3 consists of 13 residues. CDR3 sequence reads: CGGAVGPSTEAFF. The CDR3 bases are TGTGGGGGGGCAGTAGGACCCAGCACTGAAGCTTTCTTT.

This clonotype was seen at least ten times. V usage is TRBV4-1 and J usage is TRBJ2-5; the match to TRBD1 covers 8 bases. Trimming at V came to 3 bases and at J to 4 bases, leaving 13 bases not matched to a gene. Looked up from germline, CDR1 is MGHRA and CDR2 is YSYEKL. This CDR3 is built from 17 residues. The CDR3 reads CASSQVGQGASGETQYF. The CDR3 DNA reads TGCGCCAGCAGCCAGGTGGGGCAGGGGGCGTCGGGAGAGACCCAGTACTTC.

V gene TRBV2 combines with J gene TRBJ2-7; TRBD1 or TRBD2 may be the D gene (5 bases each). Looked up from germline, CDR1 is SNHLY and CDR2 is FYNNEI. V was trimmed by 7 bases and J by 3 bases, leaving 13 bases between them. The CDR3 length is 13 residues. The CDR3 coding sequence is TGTGCCAGCACCCGGGACCGGAACTACGAGCAGTACTTC. Protein sequence: CASTRDRNYEQYF. Full variable domain (missing parts from reference TRBV2 and TRBJ2-7): EPEVTQTPSHQVTQMGQEVILRCVPISNHLYFYWYRQILGQKVEFLVSFYNNEISEKSEIFDDQFSVERPDGSNFTLKIRSTKLEDSAMYFCASTRDRNYEQYFGPGTRLTVT.